This T cell receptor beta chain was sequenced in a study of shared clonotypes between healthy human individuals. Findings and caveats of the study: Naive subsets typically showed greater estimated richness than memory subsets. Shared clonotypes across all four donors exceeded non-shared ones in generation probability.

In regard to this clone: Its antigen remains unidentified.

V shed 4 bases, J shed 1 base, and the junction held 16 bases outside the gene matches. This CDR3 has 19 residues. Germline loops: CDR1 MNHEY, CDR2 SMNVEV (reference sequence). For each subset, genomic DNA was distributed in equal portions over several immunoSEQ plates. Libraries were prepared by immunoSEQ multiplex PCR; TCRdb keeps only in-frame clonotypes and omits some of them. In the table there are roughly 2.2 million clones, about 90% of which are singletons. Source material: naive CD4+ T cells from PBMCs. Indicated subset: CD45RA+ positively selected. This chain connects TRBV27 to TRBJ1-3; TRBD1 aligns across 7 bases. This TCR derives from a man younger than 35 in good health. Some clones in this sample may be carry-over from other donors' samples. CDR3 residues: CASSSRPQGIPLSGNTIYF. The CDR3 DNA reads as TGTGCCAGCAGTTCGCGCCCACAGGGGATCCCCTTATCTGGAAACACCATATATTTT.